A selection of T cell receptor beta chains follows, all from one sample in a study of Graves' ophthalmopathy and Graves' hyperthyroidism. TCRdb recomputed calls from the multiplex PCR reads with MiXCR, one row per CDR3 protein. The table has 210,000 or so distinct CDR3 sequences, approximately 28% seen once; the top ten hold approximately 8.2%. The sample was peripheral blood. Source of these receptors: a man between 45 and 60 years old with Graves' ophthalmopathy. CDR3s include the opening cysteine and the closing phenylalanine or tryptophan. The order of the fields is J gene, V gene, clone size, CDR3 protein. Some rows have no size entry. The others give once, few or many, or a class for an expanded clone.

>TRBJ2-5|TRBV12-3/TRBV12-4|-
CASGRLLQGAQYF
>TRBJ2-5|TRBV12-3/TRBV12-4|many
CASSYWQLTGGEETQYF
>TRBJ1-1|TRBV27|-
CASSLFGTGKMNTEAFF
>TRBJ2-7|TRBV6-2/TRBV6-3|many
CASSPAHYEQYF
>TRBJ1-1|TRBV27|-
CASRPQRGLNTEAFF
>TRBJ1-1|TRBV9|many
CASSPSSDGGEAFF
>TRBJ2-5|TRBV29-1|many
CSVDWGPQETQYF
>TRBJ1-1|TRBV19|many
CASSIVGSEAFF
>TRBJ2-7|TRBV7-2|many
CASSLEGTSGSYEQYF
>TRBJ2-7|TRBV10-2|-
CASSSTSASYEQYF
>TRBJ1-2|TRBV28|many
CASSRTGQGYTF
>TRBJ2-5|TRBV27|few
CASSSMGAGIYQETQYF
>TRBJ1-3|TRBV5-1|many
CASSRDRGVGNTIYF
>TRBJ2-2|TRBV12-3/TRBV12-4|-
CASSLRGINTGELFF
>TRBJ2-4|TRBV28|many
CAIRRTGENIQYF
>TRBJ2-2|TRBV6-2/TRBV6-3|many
CASSYSQLGGVYTGELFF
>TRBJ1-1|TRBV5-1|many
CASSSRQILNTEAFF
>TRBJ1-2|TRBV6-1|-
CASRLDRGNYGYTF
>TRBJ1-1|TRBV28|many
CASSSASGYGAEAFF
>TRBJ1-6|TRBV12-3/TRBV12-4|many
CASRGTYRAQGSPLHF